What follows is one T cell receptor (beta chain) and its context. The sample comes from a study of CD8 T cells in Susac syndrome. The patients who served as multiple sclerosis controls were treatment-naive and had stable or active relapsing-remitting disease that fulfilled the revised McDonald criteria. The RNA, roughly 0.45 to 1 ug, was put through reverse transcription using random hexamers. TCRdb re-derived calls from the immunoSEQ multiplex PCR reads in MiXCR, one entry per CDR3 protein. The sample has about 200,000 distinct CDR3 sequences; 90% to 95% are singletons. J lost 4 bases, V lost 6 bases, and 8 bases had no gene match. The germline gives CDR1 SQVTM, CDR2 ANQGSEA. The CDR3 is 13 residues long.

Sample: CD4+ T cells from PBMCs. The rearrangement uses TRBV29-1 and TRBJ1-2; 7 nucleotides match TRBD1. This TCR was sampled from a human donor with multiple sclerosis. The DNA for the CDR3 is TGCAGCGTCCTTGGACAGGCGACCTATGGCTACACCTTC. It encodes CSVLGQATYGYTF.